The 30 T cell receptor beta chains in this list originate from one sample, sequenced in a study of spatial heterogeneity in lung cancer. Time point defined: sample taken at primary tumor resection. TCRdb reprocessed the 5' RACE reads with MiXCR, giving one entry per CDR3 protein. The sample has about 23,000 distinct CDR3 sequences, under 4% seen once. The specimen comprised PBMCs, sampled at surgery. The source of these receptors is a female donor with early-stage non-small cell lung cancer.

This clonotype was seen ten or more times. V gene TRBV29-1 combines with J gene TRBJ1-2, with unresolved D. This CDR3 has 12 amino acids. V was pared by 1 base and J by 5 bases, with 8 bases between. In germline, CDR1 is SQVTM, CDR2 ANQGSEA. Here the CDR3 DNA reads TGCAGCGTTGAAGGGGTGGTTTATGGCTACACCTTC. This gives the protein CSVEGVVYGYTF.

The CDR3 sequence is CASSAMTGFVTGELFF. Here the CDR3 DNA reads TGCGCCAGCAGTGCTATGACAGGGTTTGTCACCGGGGAGCTGTTTTTT. The chain recombines TRBV10-2 with TRBJ2-2, with 7 bases fitting TRBD1. The trim removed 4 bases at V and 4 bases at J, leaving 9 bases unmatched. Germline-derived CDR1 and CDR2 are WSHSY and SAAADI. This CDR3 comprises 16 residues.

This clonotype came up many times. This sequence joins TRBV7-9 and TRBJ1-2, with D tentatively TRBD1 (5 bases). The ends were cut back, 0 bases at V and 7 bases at J, with 12 bases in the middle. This CDR3 region has 14 residues. Looked up from germline, CDR1 is SEHNR and CDR2 is FQNEAQ (reference sequence). CDR3 bases: TGTGCCAGCAGCTTAGCTGTGGACACCGGTGGCTACACCTTC. Translating gives CASSLAVDTGGYTF.

This clonotype showed up many times. The rearrangement uses TRBV15 and TRBJ2-5; 9 positions agree with TRBD2. The V gene's germline CDR1 is LNHNV and CDR2 YYDKDF (reference sequence). J was trimmed by 7 bases and V by 7 bases; bases with no gene match: 13. The CDR3 is 15 residues long. The CDR3 reads CATTAGGLLLGTQYF. CDR3 bases: TGTGCCACCACGGCGGGAGGGCTGTTATTAGGGACCCAGTACTTC.

This clonotype was observed many times. The gene calls are TRBV5-6 and TRBJ2-2; D call uncertain. V lost 4 bases to trimming and J lost 5 bases, with 9 bases between them. Germline V gene sequence: CDR1 SGHDT, CDR2 YYEEEE. The CDR3 extends over 13 amino acids. Written as DNA, the CDR3 is TGTGCCAGCAGCCCCGGACCTACCGGGGAGCTGTTTTTT. Its protein is CASSPGPTGELFF.

This clonotype was seen many times. The chain couples TRBV7-9 to TRBJ2-1; TRBD1 or TRBD2 may be the D gene (5 bases each). Germline values: CDR1 SEHNR, CDR2 FQNEAQ (reference sequence). The CDR3 has 14 amino acids. Trimming left V 1 base short and J 11 bases short, with 15 bases between. The CDR3 DNA follows: TGTGCCAGCAGCTTAGTCAGGTCGGAGGACAAGCAGTTCTTC. Protein product: CASSLVRSEDKQFF.

As DNA, the CDR3 is TGTGCTAGTGGCTGGTCGACTAGCGGGAGCACAGATACGCAGTATTTT. Residues: CASGWSTSGSTDTQYF. The chain joins TRBV12-5 to TRBJ2-3; 10 bases agree with TRBD2. CDR1 is LGHNT, CDR2 FRNRAP, per germline. The J segment lost 0 bases and the V segment lost 6 bases, leaving 6 bases of the junction unmatched. CDR3 size: 16 residues.

This clonotype was seen repeatedly, ten times or more. This chain connects TRBV10-3 to TRBJ1-6; D remains unclear. With 3 bases removed from V and 6 bases from J, the gap between germline ends came to 15 bases. This CDR3 region has 16 residues. Germline loops: CDR1 ENHRY, CDR2 SYGVKD. DNA for the CDR3: TGTGCCATCAGTGAACAAGATGGACGGGCTAATTCACCCCTCCACTTT. It codes for CAISEQDGRANSPLHF.

This clonotype was counted at least ten times. The V gene is TRBV20-1, the J gene TRBJ2-7; 10 nucleotides match TRBD2. The V gene's germline CDR1 is DFQATT and CDR2 SNEGSKA (reference sequence). CDR3 length equals 13 residues. V shed 3 bases, J shed 5 bases, and the junction held 4 bases outside the gene matches. The CDR3 nucleotides read TGCAGTGCTAGTAAGCGGGAGGGCAACGAGCAGTACTTC. Protein sequence: CSASKREGNEQYF.

This clonotype was picked up many times. The rearrangement links TRBV6-1 to TRBJ2-7; 8 bases match TRBD1. In germline, CDR1 is MNHNS, CDR2 SASEGT. V lost 3 bases, J lost 6 bases, and 7 bases stayed unmatched. The CDR3 consists of 14 residues. CDR3 residues: CASSERTGSIEQYF. In DNA form, the CDR3 reads TGTGCCAGCAGTGAGAGGACAGGGTCCATCGAGCAGTACTTC.

V and J are TRBV20-1 and TRBJ2-7; 9 nucleotides agree with TRBD1. The junction had 12 bases not matched to a gene; V was cut back by 6 bases and J by 0 bases. CDR3 length equals 16 residues. CDR1 and CDR2 from the germline V gene are DFQATT and SNEGSKA (reference sequence). The DNA of the CDR3 is TGCAGTGCCAAGACAGGGGGGAACCCGAACTCCTACGAGCAGTACTTC. Encoded protein: CSAKTGGNPNSYEQYF.

Ten or more counts support this clonotype. The genes are TRBV18 and TRBJ2-6; TRBD1 agrees at 8 bases. The CDR3 totals 15 residues. Germline CDR1 KGHSH, CDR2 LQKENI. V dropped 7 bases and J dropped 3; count of bases not matched to a gene: 5. Here the CDR3 reads CASWTGTGGANVLTF. The CDR3 DNA sequence: TGTGCCAGCTGGACAGGGACGGGTGGGGCCAACGTCCTGACTTTC.

This clonotype was counted ten times or more. The J gene is TRBJ2-4, the V gene TRBV30, with 7 bases identical to TRBD2. In germline, CDR1 is GTSNPN, CDR2 SVGIG (reference sequence). The junction had 7 bases not matched to a gene; V was cut back by 2 bases and J by 6 bases. The CDR3 runs to 14 residues. This chain's CDR3 is CAWSRTSAGNIQYF. In nucleotides, the CDR3 is TGTGCCTGGAGTCGCACTAGCGCGGGAAACATTCAGTACTTC.

The sample holds many counts of this clonotype. The chain combines TRBV13 with TRBJ2-7; possibly TRBD2 for D (5 bases). The CDR3 covers 14 residues. From germline, CDR1 is PRHDT and CDR2 FYEKMQ (reference sequence). Trimming shortened V by 5 bases and J by 2 bases, and 13 bases separated the two germline ends. The CDR3 DNA follows: TGTGCCAGCAGCCTCGGAGGACGAGCCTACGAGCAGTACTTC. Translating gives CASSLGGRAYEQYF.

By share of the sample, this clonotype is medium-sized. The CDR3 DNA follows: TGCAGCGTTGAACCACAGAACACCGGGGAGCTGTTTTTT. Its translation is CSVEPQNTGELFF. The gene calls are TRBV29-1 and TRBJ2-2; no clear D. The germline V gene has CDR1 SQVTM and CDR2 ANQGSEA. The CDR3 has 13 amino acids. The germline V and J ends were trimmed by 2 bases and 1 base, with 5 bases remaining between them.

This clonotype has a count of ten or more. This chain joins TRBV27 and TRBJ1-2, with 10 positions matching TRBD1. The CDR3 has 17 amino acids. The J segment lost 5 bases and the V segment lost 4 bases, leaving 13 bases of the junction unmatched. Germline CDR1 and CDR2: MNHEY and SMNVEV (reference sequence). The CDR3 nucleotides are TGTGCCAGCAGTTACAACACTCCGGGACAGGGGCTATATGGCTACACCTTC. This codes for CASSYNTPGQGLYGYTF.

This clonotype was seen at least ten times. This chain links TRBV21-1 with TRBJ2-1; TRBD2, as called in the table, went unchecked against the DNA. TRBV21-1 is a recognized pseudogene. The CDR3 loop spans 15 amino acids. CDR3 in DNA: TGTGCCAGCACCAAACGAAGGGAGGTCTCAGATGAGCAGTTCTTC. It encodes CASTKRREVSDEQFF.

This clonotype has at least ten counts. The chain uses TRBV4-1 and TRBJ1-2; no definite D call. Germline V gene lookup returns CDR1 MGHRA and CDR2 YSYEKL. V was shortened by 0 bases and J by 10 bases, with 15 bases between the two germline ends. The CDR3 is 14 amino acids. For the CDR3, the DNA is TGCGCCAGCAGCCAAGACGAGGGAAACTATTCCTACACCTTC. This codes for CASSQDEGNYSYTF.

This clonotype was found many times. The rearrangement links TRBV30 to TRBJ2-2; D gene uncertain. Trimming stripped 5 bases from V and 7 bases from J, with 14 bases between. The CDR3 length is 13 residues. Per the germline V gene, CDR1 is GTSNPN and CDR2 is SVGIG (reference sequence). The CDR3 DNA follows: TGTGCCTGGTCTAATAGTGGTAGCGGGGAGCTGTTTTTT. As protein: CAWSNSGSGELFF.

This clonotype was detected many times. This chain links TRBV4-1 with TRBJ2-1; 8 nucleotides agree with TRBD1. In germline, CDR1 is MGHRA, CDR2 YSYEKL. The V gene end was trimmed by 4 bases and the J gene end by 4 bases; junction bases not matched to a gene: 15. This CDR3 is 18 amino acids long. CDR3 in DNA: TGCGCCAGCAGCCCTAGATTAATCCGGGACAGGATGTACAATGAGCAGTTCTTC. The encoded protein is CASSPRLIRDRMYNEQFF.

Ten or more counts support this clonotype. The chain links TRBV28 to TRBJ1-1, with D unresolved. CDR3 length: 12 amino acids. With 6 bases removed from V and 3 bases from J, the gap between germline ends came to 8 bases. In germline, CDR1 is MDHEN, CDR2 SYDVKM. The CDR3 DNA reads TGTGCCAGCAGCCGCGTGGACACTGAAGCTTTCTTT. Protein: CASSRVDTEAFF.

This clonotype has ten or more counts. V usage is TRBV6-6 and J usage is TRBJ2-6, with 8 bases matching TRBD1. The V and J ends lost 0 bases and 2 bases, in that order; junction bases with no gene match: 0. The germline V gene encodes CDR1 MNHNY and CDR2 SVGAGI (reference sequence). The CDR3 runs 16 residues. CDR3 protein: CASSYSQGAGANVLTF. The CDR3 nucleotides read TGTGCCAGCAGTTACTCACAGGGGGCTGGGGCCAACGTCCTGACTTTC.

This clonotype was detected ten times or more. The CDR3 here is CASDGGSHEQYF. For the CDR3, the DNA is TGTGCCAGCGACGGTGGTAGTCACGAGCAGTACTTC. V and J are TRBV11-1 and TRBJ2-7; D gene unclear. The V end was cut by 8 bases, the J end by 5 bases, with 13 bases between. Germline lookup yields CDR1 SGHAT and CDR2 FQDESV (reference sequence). CDR3 length: 12 amino acids.

This clonotype was seen repeatedly, ten times or more. The chain combines TRBV20-1 with TRBJ2-5, with a weak D call TRBD1 (5 bases). This CDR3 is built from 14 residues. The V gene lost 2 bases and the J gene lost 2 bases, with 12 bases spanning the gap. Germline CDR1 reads DFQATT; CDR2 reads SNEGSKA (reference sequence). The CDR3 DNA reads TGCAGTGCTAGATCACCGCAGGGACAAGAGACCCAGTACTTC. As protein: CSARSPQGQETQYF.

This clonotype was detected once. This clone may be a read error of a much larger clone one base away. This chain joins TRBV6-2 or TRBV6-3 and TRBJ1-1; D is perhaps TRBD1 (6 bases). Germline CDR1 and CDR2: MNHEY and SVGEGT. The CDR3 contains 15 residues. CDR3 DNA sequence: TGTACCAGCAGTTACTCAGTGGCAGGGGATATTTCGGCTTTCTTT. As protein: CTSSYSVAGDISAFF.

The chain joins TRBV19 to TRBJ2-7, with 12 nucleotides matching TRBD2. There are 11 residues in the CDR3. V was clipped by 9 bases and J by 9 bases; unmatched bases: 3. Germline V CDR1 and CDR2: LNHDA, SQIVND (reference sequence). The DNA of the CDR3 is TGTGCCAGGACTAGCGGGAGCAGGCAGTACTTC. Amino acid sequence: CARTSGSRQYF.

This clonotype was recorded at least ten times. J is TRBJ1-6 and V is TRBV20-1, with D unresolved. Germline CDR1 DFQATT, CDR2 SNEGSKA (reference sequence). Trimming cost V 5 bases and J 0 bases, with 14 bases left between them. This CDR3 has 16 residues. The CDR3 sequence: CSALKDGSSYNSPLHF. The DNA of the CDR3 is TGCAGTGCTCTAAAGGACGGGAGCTCCTATAATTCACCCCTCCACTTT.

This clonotype was observed many times. The chain is built from TRBV4-1 and TRBJ1-4, with TRBD1 matching 10 bases. The germline gives CDR1 MGHRA, CDR2 YSYEKL. V lost 1 base to trimming and J lost 8 bases; unmatched junction nucleotides: 10. The CDR3 extends over 17 amino acids. CDR3 in amino acids: CASSQVQRPGQGEKLFF. For the CDR3, the DNA is TGCGCCAGCAGCCAAGTCCAGCGGCCGGGACAGGGGGAAAAACTGTTTTTT.

There are many counts of this clonotype. This chain links TRBV6-5 with TRBJ2-1; D may be TRBD2 (6 bases). CDR1 and CDR2 from the germline V gene are MNHEY and SVGAGI. Trimming left V 0 bases short and J 8 bases short, with 8 bases between. CDR3 length: 13 amino acids. CDR3 nucleotides: TGTGCCAGCAGTTACTCGAGCGGGTATGAGCAGTTCTTC. As protein: CASSYSSGYEQFF.

At least ten counts were recorded for this clonotype. The chain joins TRBV9 to TRBJ2-7, with TRBD2 matching over 9 bases. The CDR3 is made up of 15 amino acids. Germline V CDR1 and CDR2: SGDLS, YYNGEE. V gave up 3 bases and J gave up 0 bases; unmatched junction bases: 4. CDR3 region: CASSASGTLSYEQYF. CDR3 coding DNA: TGTGCCAGCAGCGCTAGCGGGACCCTCTCCTACGAGCAGTACTTC.